This T cell receptor (beta chain) was identified during a study of T cell repertoires in cytomegalovirus infection. For the study at large: The public TCR beta signatures pointed to both CMV infection and matching HLA type.

TCRdb ran MiXCR on the reads and lists one entry per CDR3 protein. The sample lists tens of thousands of distinct CDR3 sequences, around 18% seen once, with approximately 26% in the top ten. The CDR3 has 17 residues. Between the trimmed V and J ends, which lost 4 bases and 0 bases, there was a span of 17 bases. Germline V gene data show CDR1 as SGDLS and CDR2 as YYNGEE. This clonotype has only a few counts. Its target is not known. This sequence originates from a human donor in good health (CMV status not recorded). Some clones in this sample may be carry-over from other donors' samples. The chain combines TRBV9 with TRBJ2-1, with D perhaps matching TRBD1 or TRBD2 (7 bases each). The input for sequencing was CD8+ T cells from cultured PBMCs, taken from culture after CMV antigen stimulation. The CDR3 region is CASSFQGGGSSYNEQFF. CDR3 in DNA: TGTGCCAGCAGCTTTCAAGGGGGCGGGAGCTCCTACAATGAGCAGTTCTTC.